This TCR beta chain was profiled in a study of T cells in Graves' hyperthyroidism and ophthalmopathy. Regions amplified from RNA transcripts were the TCR beta CDR3 regions. The HTBI primer set was used in a first-round RT-PCR of the TCR CDR3. Each CDR3 protein is one row after TCRdb ran MiXCR on the multiplex PCR reads. Here the sample spans about 770,000 distinct CDR3 sequences, around 19% being singletons. Used for diagnoses were clinical symptoms, serum thyroxine and TRAb, thyroid ultrasound and orbital computed tomography. Trimming stripped 3 bases from V and 3 bases from J, with 16 bases between. Per germline, CDR1 GTSNPN and CDR2 SVGIG (reference sequence). This CDR3 spans 15 amino acids.

The chain links TRBV30 to TRBJ2-3; D tentatively reads TRBD1 or TRBD2 (7 bases each). The sequence came from a woman aged 50 to 60 with Graves' hyperthyroidism that later progressed to Graves' ophthalmopathy. The specimen sequenced was blood. The CDR3 DNA reads as TGTGCCTGGAGCAGGGGGGGCGGGGAAACAGATACGCAGTATTTT. Translation: CAWSRGGGETDTQYF.